The present TCR beta chain was sequenced within a study of T cell repertoires in cytomegalovirus infection. Turning to the study itself: Carrying CMV and the relevant HLA type showed in public TCR beta signatures.

This clonotype occurred once. The antigen is unknown. TCRdb re-analysed the reads in MiXCR, keeping a single row per CDR3 protein. The data hold about 890,000 distinct CDR3 sequences, with roughly 30% observed a single time. Trimming cost V 3 bases and J 3 bases; bases outside gene matches: 9. Germline-derived CDR1 and CDR2 are MNHEY and SMNVEV (reference sequence). There are 16 residues in the CDR3. The material sequenced was cultured CD8+ T cells from PBMCs, taken from culture after CMV antigen stimulation. V gene TRBV27 combines with J gene TRBJ1-1; 8 positions match TRBD1. This receptor was identified in a human donor in good health (CMV status not recorded). Some clones in this sample may be carry-over from other donors' samples. CDR3 protein: CASSFLSQGADTEAFF. The CDR3 nucleotides read TGTGCCAGCAGTTTCCTCTCCCAGGGGGCGGACACTGAAGCTTTCTTT.